The 4 T cell receptor beta chains given below trace back to one sample, sequenced in a study of blood T cell repertoires in COVID-19. Some clones are missing from TCRdb's copy, which holds only in-frame ones; the method was immunoSEQ multiplex PCR. The sample has under 60,000 clones, around 82% seen once. Material: peripheral blood. Every receptor here comes from a man in his forties or fifties with acute or convalescent COVID-19.

This sequence joins TRBV5-4 and TRBJ2-1; 7 nucleotides line up with TRBD2. The CDR3 loop spans 13 amino acids. With 5 bases clipped from V and 9 bases from J, the junction kept 8 bases outside the gene matches. From germline, CDR1 is SGHNT and CDR2 YYREEE (reference sequence). In DNA form, the CDR3 reads TGTGCCAGCAGGGACGCAGGGAGGGGTGAGCAGTTCTTC. Its protein is CASRDAGRGEQFF.

The CDR3 sequence is CASSATGVGNQPQHF. CDR3 DNA sequence: TGCGCCAGCAGCGCGACCGGAGTCGGTAATCAGCCCCAGCATTTT. The gene calls are TRBV5-1 and TRBJ1-5; D is unclear. V lost 4 bases and J 4 bases, leaving 15 bases between the germline ends. This CDR3 spans 15 amino acids. Germline-derived CDR1 and CDR2 are SGHRS and YFSETQ. Based on the CDR3 plus reference TRBV5-1 and TRBJ1-5, the full variable domain is KAGVTQTPRYLIKTRGQQVTLSCSPISGHRSVSWYQQTPGQGLQFLFEYFSETQRNKGNFPGRFSGRQFSNSRSEMNVSTLELGDSALYLCASSATGVGNQPQHFGDGTRLSIL.

This chain uses TRBV29-1 with TRBJ1-2, with D tentatively TRBD1 (5 bases). CDR3 length: 14 amino acids. The germline V gene encodes CDR1 SQVTM and CDR2 ANQGSEA. Deletions cut 4 bases from V and 2 bases from J, with 14 bases between. The CDR3, as DNA: TGCAGCGTTGTACTTCAGGGAGGGAACTATGGCTACACCTTC. Encoded protein: CSVVLQGGNYGYTF.

CDR3 nucleotide sequence: TGTGCCAGCAGCAGGGGAAGATTTGCAGATACGCAGTATTTT. Its protein product is CASSRGRFADTQYF. This sequence joins TRBV3-1 (or the pseudogene TRBV3-2) and TRBJ2-3; tentative D call: TRBD1 (5 bases). The V end was cut by 5 bases, the J end by 4 bases, with 13 bases between. The length of the CDR3 is 14 residues. Germline values: CDR1 LGHDT, CDR2 YNNKEL (reference sequence).